The rows below give T cell receptor beta chains drawn from one sample of a study of blood T cell repertoires in COVID-19. Libraries were prepared by immunoSEQ multiplex PCR; TCRdb keeps only in-frame clonotypes and omits some of them. The sample has some 59,000 clones; 90% are singletons. Sequenced input: peripheral blood. These receptors were obtained from a man aged 50 to 59 with acute or convalescent COVID-19. Both conserved end residues are part of each CDR3. D genes are given only for firm matches. The size field is filled for only some rows; it gives once, few, many or a size class.

-,TRBJ2-2,TRBD2,TRBV6-5,CASRYPGGATGELFF,TGTGCCAGCAGATATCCGGGAGGCGCCACCGGGGAGCTGTTTTTT
-,TRBJ1-2,-,TRBV3-1/TRBV3-2,CASSQGFSGEYGYTF,TGTGCCAGCAGCCAAGGTTTTTCAGGGGAATATGGCTACACCTTC
-,TRBJ2-7,-,TRBV6-2/TRBV6-3,CASSQVNSYEQYF,TGTGCCAGCAGTCAGGTTAACTCCTACGAGCAGTACTTC
-,TRBJ1-5,TRBD1,TRBV20-1,CSASPEQGGAIRQPQHF,TGCAGTGCTAGTCCGGAACAGGGGGGGGCCATTAGGCAGCCCCAGCATTTT
-,TRBJ1-5,-,TRBV7-2,CASSLVAQGNQPQHF,TGTGCCAGCAGCTTAGTCGCGCAGGGAAATCAGCCCCAGCATTTT
-,TRBJ2-7,TRBD1,TRBV27,CASSRDSSFSEQYF,TGTGCCAGCAGCCGGGACAGCTCCTTTTCCGAGCAGTACTTC
-,TRBJ2-2,TRBD2,TRBV10-3,CAISVTSGMSGELFF,TGTGCCATCAGTGTGACTAGCGGGATGTCCGGGGAGCTGTTTTTT
few,TRBJ1-1,-,TRBV7-9,CASSLGAYTEAFF,TGTGCCAGCAGCTTAGGGGCCTACACTGAAGCTTTCTTT
-,TRBJ2-1,-,TRBV30,CAWTIRPGSYNEQFF,TGTGCCTGGACAATAAGGCCGGGCTCCTACAATGAGCAGTTCTTC
-,TRBJ2-7,-,TRBV18,CASSPYPSDEQYF,TGTGCCAGCTCACCCTACCCCTCCGACGAGCAGTACTTC
-,TRBJ1-2,-,TRBV5-6,CASMSRGNYGYTF,TGTGCCAGCATGTCAAGGGGCAACTATGGCTACACCTTC
-,TRBJ2-1,TRBD1,TRBV4-1,CASSQPGQGGNEQFF,TGCGCCAGCAGCCAACCCGGACAGGGGGGAAATGAGCAGTTCTTC
-,TRBJ2-5,TRBD1,TRBV6-5,CASSYSRTGWETQYF,TGTGCCAGCAGTTACTCAAGGACAGGATGGGAGACCCAGTACTTC
-,TRBJ2-1,-,TRBV19,CASSTTFYNEQFF,TGTGCCAGTAGTACCACTTTCTACAATGAGCAGTTCTTC
-,TRBJ2-3,TRBD2,TRBV7-2,CASSLRLAGGDTQYF,TGTGCCAGCAGCTTGCGGCTAGCGGGAGGAGATACGCAGTATTTT
-,TRBJ2-3,TRBD2,TRBV15,CATSPREGVTDTQYF,TGTGCCACCAGCCCACGGGAGGGTGTCACAGATACGCAGTATTTT
-,TRBJ2-1,-,TRBV5-6,CASSSGGRRYEQFF,TGTGCCAGCAGCTCCGGAGGGCGTCGCTATGAGCAGTTCTTC
-,TRBJ1-6,TRBD1,TRBV5-4,CASSLAGTGQSPLHF,TGTGCCAGCAGCTTGGCCGGGACAGGTCAATCACCCCTCCACTTT
-,TRBJ1-4,-,TRBV5-1,CASKSMGGTNEKLFF,TGCGCCAGCAAGTCTATGGGGGGAACTAATGAAAAACTGTTTTTT
-,TRBJ2-7,-,TRBV10-3,CAISVGGPRPYEQYF,TGTGCCATCAGTGTCGGCGGTCCAAGACCCTACGAGCAGTACTTC
-,TRBJ2-3,TRBD2,TRBV7-2,CASSLVWASGIGDTQYF,TGTGCCAGCAGCTTAGTATGGGCTAGCGGGATAGGAGATACGCAGTATTTT
-,TRBJ1-5,-,TRBV10-2,CEGGASNSNQPQHF,TGCGAAGGGGGGGCTAGCAATAGCAATCAGCCCCAGCATTTT
-,TRBJ2-7,TRBD2,TRBV5-4,CASSLAAGSGSPYEQYF,TGTGCCAGCAGCTTGGCCGCCGGTAGCGGGAGCCCCTACGAGCAGTACTTC
-,TRBJ2-3,-,TRBV6-2/TRBV6-3,CASSGRAGLPPDTQYF,TGTGCCAGCAGTGGACGGGCGGGATTACCCCCAGATACGCAGTATTTT
-,TRBJ1-2,TRBD1,TRBV7-2,CASSLERTGVGYTF,TGTGCCAGCAGCTTAGAAAGGACAGGGGTTGGCTACACCTTC
-,TRBJ1-2,TRBD1,TRBV5-4,CASSPGQPNYGYTF,TGTGCCAGCAGCCCGGGACAGCCTAACTATGGCTACACCTTC
-,TRBJ1-3,TRBD1,TRBV5-6,CASSLEQGAGNTIYF,TGTGCCAGCAGCTTGGAACAGGGGGCTGGAAACACCATATATTTT
-,TRBJ2-7,-,TRBV11-3,CASSLTYEQYF,TGTGCCAGCAGCCTAACCTACGAGCAGTACTTC
-,TRBJ1-5,-,TRBV5-6,CASSVNNQPQHF,TGTGCCAGCAGCGTTAACAATCAGCCCCAGCATTTT
-,TRBJ1-1,-,TRBV12-3/TRBV12-4,CASSLFTTEAFF,TGTGCCAGCAGTTTATTTACTACTGAAGCTTTCTTT
-,TRBJ1-6,TRBD1,TRBV7-2,CASSSHRGSPLHF,TGTGCCAGCAGCTCCCACAGGGGATCACCCCTCCACTTT
-,TRBJ1-1,-,TRBV5-1,CASSLQVGGTEAFF,TGCGCCAGCAGCTTGCAGGTAGGGGGCACTGAAGCTTTCTTT
-,TRBJ2-7,TRBD2,TRBV7-2,CASSLALLAGYSSYEQYF,TGTGCCAGCAGCTTAGCTCTACTAGCGGGTTATAGCTCCTACGAGCAGTACTTC
-,TRBJ2-1,TRBD2,TRBV5-1,CASSLVLLAGDMFF,TGCGCCAGCAGCTTGGTGTTACTAGCGGGAGATATGTTCTTC
-,TRBJ2-7,-,TRBV18,CASSLLQGGNGYEQYF,TGTGCCAGCTCACTACTACAGGGTGGGAATGGCTACGAGCAGTACTTC
-,TRBJ2-1,-,TRBV12-2,CASRLAIRTSGRSPTSSYNEQFF,TGTGCAAGTCGCTTAGCGATTAGGACTAGCGGGAGGTCCCCGACGAGCTCCTACAATGAGCAGTTCTTC
-,TRBJ1-6,TRBD1,TRBV30,CAWSAHGTGYSPLHF,TGTGCCTGGAGTGCACATGGGACAGGGTATTCACCCCTCCACTTT
-,TRBJ2-3,-,TRBV9,CASSFSGSGLRPDTQYF,TGTGCCAGCAGCTTTTCGGGGAGCGGGCTCCGACCAGATACGCAGTATTTT
-,TRBJ1-6,-,TRBV3-1/TRBV3-2,CASSQTVRGRSPLHF,TGTGCCAGCAGCCAAACGGTCAGGGGCAGGTCACCCCTCCACTTT
-,TRBJ2-7,-,TRBV5-8,CASSLMAGAPYEQYF,TGTGCCAGCAGCTTGATGGCAGGGGCCCCGTACGAGCAGTACTTC
-,TRBJ2-3,TRBD1,TRBV14,CASSQIPQGKDTQYF,TGTGCCAGCAGCCAAATCCCACAGGGGAAGGATACGCAGTATTTT
-,TRBJ2-2,TRBD2,TRBV7-2,CASLDAGGPNTGELFF,TGTGCCAGCTTGGATGCGGGAGGGCCGAACACCGGGGAGCTGTTTTTT
-,TRBJ2-7,-,TRBV3-1/TRBV3-2,CASSPQGPYEQYF,TGTGCCAGCAGCCCCCAGGGGCCCTACGAGCAGTACTTC
-,TRBJ1-3,-,TRBV6-1,CAEGAGNTIYF,TGTGCAGAAGGGGCTGGAAACACCATATATTTT
-,TRBJ2-5,TRBD2,TRBV7-9,CASSSGLAGVETQYF,TGTGCCAGCAGCTCGGGACTAGCGGGAGTGGAGACCCAGTACTTC
-,TRBJ2-1,-,TRBV6-4,CASSAAGRRGNEQFF,TGTGCCAGCAGTGCCGCCGGGAGAAGGGGAAATGAGCAGTTCTTC
-,TRBJ2-7,-,TRBV11-2,CASSPWEDEQYF,TGTGCCAGCAGCCCCTGGGAGGACGAGCAGTACTTC
-,TRBJ2-7,TRBD1,TRBV5-1,CASSPGQGAGEQYF,TGCGCCAGCAGCCCTGGACAGGGGGCAGGGGAGCAGTACTTC
-,TRBJ2-1,-,TRBV5-1,CASSLERVYNEQFF,TGCGCCAGCAGCTTGGAAAGAGTCTACAATGAGCAGTTCTTC
-,TRBJ2-5,TRBD1,TRBV5-1,CASSRGQGRDFETQYF,TGCGCCAGCAGCAGGGGACAGGGGAGGGATTTTGAGACCCAGTACTTC
-,TRBJ2-1,-,TRBV12-5,CASAQQGGGINEQFF,TGTGCTAGTGCCCAACAGGGGGGAGGGATAAATGAGCAGTTCTTC
-,TRBJ2-5,TRBD1,TRBV7-9,CASRPGQGFETQYF,TGTGCCAGCAGGCCGGGACAGGGATTCGAGACCCAGTACTTC
-,TRBJ2-7,TRBD1,TRBV19,CASGVRGRIFEQYF,TGTGCCAGTGGTGTCAGGGGGCGTATTTTCGAGCAGTACTTC
-,TRBJ1-1,TRBD1,TRBV5-1,CASSVGQGPTEAFF,TGCGCCAGCAGCGTGGGACAGGGCCCCACTGAAGCTTTCTTT
-,TRBJ2-1,TRBD2,TRBV27,CASRVGLAGEGEQFF,TGTGCCAGCAGGGTAGGACTAGCGGGAGAGGGTGAGCAGTTCTTC
-,TRBJ2-7,TRBD1,TRBV7-9,CASSSLSRGTGEEQYF,TGTGCCAGCAGCTCCCTCTCCCGTGGGACAGGGGAAGAGCAGTACTTC
-,TRBJ1-2,TRBD1,TRBV6-5,CASKTDRYYGYTF,TGTGCCAGCAAGACGGACAGGTACTATGGCTACACCTTC